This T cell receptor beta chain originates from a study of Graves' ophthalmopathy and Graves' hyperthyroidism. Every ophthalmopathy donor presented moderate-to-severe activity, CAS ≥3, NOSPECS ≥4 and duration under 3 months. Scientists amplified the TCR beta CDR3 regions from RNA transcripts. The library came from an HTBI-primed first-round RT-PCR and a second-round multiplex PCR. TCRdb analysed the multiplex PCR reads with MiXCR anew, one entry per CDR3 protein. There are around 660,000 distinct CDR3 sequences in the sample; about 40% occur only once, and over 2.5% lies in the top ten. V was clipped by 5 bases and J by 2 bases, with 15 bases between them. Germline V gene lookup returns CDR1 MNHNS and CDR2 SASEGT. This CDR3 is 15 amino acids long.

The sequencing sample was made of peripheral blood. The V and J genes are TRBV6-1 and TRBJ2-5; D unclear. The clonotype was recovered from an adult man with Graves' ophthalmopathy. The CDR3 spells CASSSTWTEQETQYF. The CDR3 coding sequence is TGTGCCAGCAGTTCAACTTGGACGGAGCAAGAGACCCAGTACTTC.